Shown below are 20 T cell receptor beta chains from a single sample sequenced in a study of PD-L1 blockade in urothelial cancer. This sample's time point: peripheral blood 6 weeks after treatment start. Here immunoSEQ multiplex PCR was the method, and the copy in TCRdb shows in-frame clones only, minus some. The sample holds more than 95,000 clones, around 86% seen once. Specimen: PBMCs, collected around atezolizumab (anti-PD-L1) treatment. Source of these receptors: a man aged 45 to 65 with urothelial cancer.

This clone was picked up a small number of times. The chain has TRBV6-6 and TRBJ1-1, with a possible D match to TRBD1 (5 bases). Trimming left V 11 bases short and J 3 bases short, with 13 bases between. CDR1 MNHNY and CDR2 SVGAGI come from the germline V gene (reference sequence). The CDR3 is made up of 12 amino acids. CDR3 coding DNA: TGTGCCTACGGGGGTATAGACACTGAAGCTTTCTTT. Amino acid sequence: CAYGGIDTEAFF.

The genes are TRBV18 and TRBJ2-6, with D possibly matching TRBD1 (6 bases). This CDR3 has 16 amino acids. Trimming took off 3 bases at V and 0 bases at J, with 9 bases between the two ends. Germline loops: CDR1 KGHSH, CDR2 LQKENI. This chain's CDR3 is CASSPTGHSGANVLTF. The CDR3 coding sequence is TGTGCCAGCTCACCGACAGGACACTCTGGGGCCAACGTCCTGACTTTC. The whole variable domain, filled in from reference TRBV18 and TRBJ2-6, reads NAGVMQNPRHLVRRRGQEARLRCSPMKGHSHVYWYRQLPEEGLKFMVYLQKENIIDESGMPKERFSAEFPKEGPSILRIQQVVRGDSAAYFCASSPTGHSGANVLTFGAGSRLTVL.

This chain uses TRBV7-9 with TRBJ2-3, with 11 nucleotides matching TRBD2. Per germline, CDR1 SEHNR and CDR2 FQNEAQ (reference sequence). The trim removed 6 bases at V and 6 bases at J, leaving 11 bases unmatched. The CDR3 runs to 16 residues. CDR3 in amino acids: CASSRLAGGIFDTQYF. In nucleotides, the CDR3 is TGTGCCAGCAGTCGTCTAGCGGGAGGAATTTTTGATACGCAGTATTTT.

The rearrangement links TRBV29-1 to TRBJ1-1, with D possibly being TRBD1 (6 bases). Trimming removed 4 bases at V and 2 bases at J, with 14 bases between. The CDR3 sequence is 14 residues long. Germline values: CDR1 SQVTM, CDR2 ANQGSEA. CDR3 protein: CSVAGTMINTEAFF. Written as DNA, the CDR3 is TGCAGCGTTGCCGGGACAATGATTAACACTGAAGCTTTCTTT.

The V call is TRBV11-1, the J call TRBJ2-2; no firm D call. Germline lookup yields CDR1 SGHAT and CDR2 FQDESV (reference sequence). The CDR3 has 12 amino acids. Trimming took 7 bases from V and 1 from J, leaving 4 bases between them. The CDR3, as DNA: TGTGCCAGCACCCTGAACACCGGGGAGCTGTTTTTT. Translated: CASTLNTGELFF.

This chain links TRBV15 with TRBJ1-6; D unclear. The germline V gene has CDR1 LNHNV and CDR2 YYDKDF (reference sequence). The V and J ends lost 4 bases and 6 bases respectively, with 13 bases between them. The CDR3 has 15 amino acids. Written as DNA, the CDR3 is TGTGCCACCAGCATCACCGGGGTTTTTAATTCACCCCTCCACTTT. This translates into CATSITGVFNSPLHF. Full variable domain (missing parts from reference TRBV15 and TRBJ1-6): DAMVIQNPRYQVTQFGKPVTLSCSQTLNHNVMYWYQQKSSQAPKLLFHYYDKDFNNEADTPDNFQSRRPNTSFCFLDIRSPGLGDTAMYLCATSITGVFNSPLHFGNGTRLTVT.

CDR3 sequence (DNA): TGTGCCAGCTCAACGAGGGACAGCGTGAACACTGAAGCTTTCTTT. This gives the protein CASSTRDSVNTEAFF. The rearrangement uses TRBV18 and TRBJ1-1; 7 bases align to TRBD1. Germline CDR1 is KGHSH and CDR2 is LQKENI. The CDR3 runs to 15 residues. V dropped 5 bases and J dropped 0; count of bases not matched to a gene: 6.

The chain links TRBV28 to TRBJ2-5; 9 nucleotides align to TRBD1. Looked up from germline, CDR1 is MDHEN and CDR2 is SYDVKM. The V gene end was trimmed by 2 bases and the J gene end by 2 bases; junction bases not matched to a gene: 3. CDR3 length: 15 amino acids. The CDR3 DNA is TGTGCCAGCAGTTTAGGGACAGGGATGCAAGAGACCCAGTACTTC. It encodes CASSLGTGMQETQYF.

The CDR3 DNA reads TGTGCCAGCAGTGAATCCCCTTTGGAGACCCAGTACTTC. The encoded protein is CASSESPLETQYF. This rearrangement joins TRBV25-1 to TRBJ2-5; D uncertain. The CDR3 is 13 residues long. CDR1 is MGHDK, CDR2 SYGVNS, per germline. Trimming took 1 base from V and 5 from J, leaving 8 bases between them.

The chain couples TRBV28 to TRBJ2-1; 10 bases match TRBD2. The CDR3 spans 15 residues. After removal of 6 bases from V and 3 bases from J, the junction contained 5 bases not matched to a gene. Germline-derived CDR1 and CDR2 are MDHEN and SYDVKM. CDR3 in amino acids: CASRRSGGFYNEQFF. CDR3 nucleotides: TGTGCCAGCAGACGTAGCGGGGGGTTCTACAATGAGCAGTTCTTC.

Ten or more counts support this clone. The rearrangement uses TRBV28 and TRBJ2-7; D is undetermined. V shed 4 bases and J shed 6 bases, with 16 bases lying between them. The CDR3 is made up of 14 amino acids. Looked up from germline, CDR1 is MDHEN and CDR2 is SYDVKM. The CDR3 bases are TGTGCCAGCAGTTACTCGACTGGCCTAGGCGAGCAGTACTTC. As protein: CASSYSTGLGEQYF.

V is TRBV2 and J is TRBJ2-5, with TRBD2 matching 8 bases. Germline V gives CDR1 SNHLY, CDR2 FYNNEI. The CDR3 length is 16 residues. Trimming removed 1 base from V and 3 bases from J; junction bases left unmatched: 7. The CDR3 DNA reads as TGTGCCAGCAGTGAAGGGAGCGGGGGTTTGAAAGAGACCCAGTACTTC. This codes for CASSEGSGGLKETQYF.

The chain joins TRBV6-4 to TRBJ2-1; TRBD2 matches at 7 bases. Germline CDR1 MRHNA, CDR2 SNTAGT. The CDR3 sequence is 15 residues long. The V segment lost 2 bases and the J segment 11 bases; nucleotides outside the gene matches: 12. The CDR3 sequence: CASSDGVAGVSQQFF. CDR3 coding DNA: TGTGCCAGCAGTGACGGTGTTGCGGGAGTAAGTCAGCAGTTCTTC.

In its sample, this clone was seen once. The chain carries TRBV7-2 and TRBJ1-1; possibly TRBD1 for D (5 bases). The CDR3 runs to 13 residues. The ends were cut back, 3 bases at V and 3 bases at J, with 8 bases in the middle. CDR1 is SGHTA and CDR2 is FQGNSA in the germline V gene. CDR3 loop: CASSFGGYTEAFF. In DNA, the CDR3 is TGTGCCAGCAGCTTCGGGGGTTACACTGAAGCTTTCTTT.

The rearrangement uses TRBV6-5 and TRBJ2-1; 7 bases agree with TRBD1. Germline V gene data show CDR1 as MNHEY and CDR2 as SVGAGI. V lost 2 bases to trimming and J lost 8 bases; unmatched junction nucleotides: 9. The CDR3 has 15 amino acids. The chain's CDR3 is CASSYDRVINDEQFF. The DNA of the CDR3 is TGTGCCAGCAGTTACGACAGGGTAATTAACGATGAGCAGTTCTTC.

V gene TRBV10-3 combines with J gene TRBJ1-1; the D is unclear. V was shortened by 4 bases and J by 1 base, with 7 bases between the two germline ends. The V gene's germline CDR1 is ENHRY and CDR2 SYGVKD. This CDR3 is 13 amino acids long. CDR3 in amino acids: CAISGRANTEAFF. CDR3 in DNA: TGTGCCATCAGTGGGAGGGCGAACACTGAAGCTTTCTTT.

This chain connects TRBV2 to TRBJ1-4; 7 bases map to TRBD1. This CDR3 region has 17 residues. In germline, CDR1 is SNHLY, CDR2 FYNNEI. The V segment lost 4 bases and the J segment 5 bases; nucleotides outside the gene matches: 13. CDR3 DNA: TGTGCCAGCAGTGCAAACAGGGGCTCTACCCGAAATGAAAAACTGTTTTTT. Residues: CASSANRGSTRNEKLFF.

Only one count was recorded for this clone. The V and J genes are TRBV18 and TRBJ2-3, with 14 bases lining up with TRBD2. V lost 0 bases to trimming and J lost 10 bases; unmatched junction nucleotides: 9. Looked up from germline, CDR1 is KGHSH and CDR2 is LQKENI. The CDR3 totals 17 residues. CDR3 bases: TGTGCCAGCTCACCACCTCCTGGGACTAGCGGGAGAGTGTCGCAGTATTTT. Protein product: CASSPPPGTSGRVSQYF.

The chain couples TRBV6-1 to TRBJ2-4; 11 nucleotides line up with TRBD2. CDR1 and CDR2 (germline): MNHNS, SASEGT. The V gene end was trimmed by 4 bases and the J gene end by 1 base; junction bases not matched to a gene: 6. The CDR3 consists of 17 residues. CDR3 sequence (DNA): TGTGCCAGCAGTGTTATAGCGGGAGGGGTCGCCAAAAACATTCAGTACTTC. Protein: CASSVIAGGVAKNIQYF.

The chain links TRBV18 to TRBJ1-1; D is perhaps TRBD1 (6 bases). The V end lost 4 bases, the J end lost 1 base, and 13 bases lay between the germline ends. Looked up from germline, CDR1 is KGHSH and CDR2 is LQKENI. CDR3 size: 15 residues. This chain's CDR3 is CASSHLGGRNTEAFF. CDR3 DNA: TGTGCCAGCTCACACCTAGGGGGACGGAACACTGAAGCTTTCTTT. The full variable domain, completed using reference TRBV18 and TRBJ1-1, is NAGVMQNPRHLVRRRGQEARLRCSPMKGHSHVYWYRQLPEEGLKFMVYLQKENIIDESGMPKERFSAEFPKEGPSILRIQQVVRGDSAAYFCASSHLGGRNTEAFFGQGTRLTVV.